This is a list of T cell receptor beta chains from one sample in a study of tumour-infiltrating T cells in Burkitt lymphoma. Profiled with immunoSEQ multiplex PCR; TCRdb holds only in-frame clones, not every one. The sample yields thousands of clones, more than 75% seen once. The source material was tumor tissue. The receptors were gathered from a human donor with Burkitt lymphoma. Each CDR3 is given with its conserved first and last residue. Each record gives: CDR3 length, D gene, clone size, V gene, J gene, CDR3 protein, CDR3 DNA. The D gene is left open where the match is weak. Clone size is stated in some rows and not others, as once, few, many or a class when expanded.

>13|-|once|TRBV6-1|TRBJ1-2
CAGHDSKTYGYTF
TGTGCCGGACACGACAGCAAAACATATGGCTACACCTTC
>12|-|-|TRBV7-2|TRBJ2-7
CASGSTPYEQYF
TGTGCCAGCGGATCGACGCCTTACGAGCAGTACTTC
>13|TRBD1|-|TRBV18|TRBJ2-7
CASSLGTGREQYF
TGTGCCAGCTCGTTAGGGACAGGACGCGAGCAGTACTTC
>15|TRBD1|-|TRBV12-5|TRBJ1-3
CASGLVQGGLNTIYF
TGTGCTAGTGGTTTGGTTCAGGGGGGGTTAAACACCATATATTTT
>14|TRBD1|-|TRBV6-6|TRBJ1-4
CASSSGQDNEKLFF
TGTGCCAGCAGTTCGGGACAGGACAATGAAAAACTGTTTTTT
>15|-|-|TRBV19|TRBJ1-1
CASYTGYTMNTEAFF
TGTGCCAGTTATACAGGGTATACCATGAACACTGAAGCTTTCTTT
>12|-|once|TRBV29-1|TRBJ2-3
CSVLGSTDTQYF
TGCAGCGTTCTGGGTAGCACAGATACGCAGTATTTT
>15|-|-|TRBV5-1|TRBJ2-7
CASSYRDTSVYEQYF
TGCGCCAGCAGCTACCGGGACACCTCTGTTTACGAGCAGTACTTC
>13|-|-|TRBV9|TRBJ2-1
CASSAGGYNEQFF
TGTGCCAGCAGCGCCGGGGGTTACAATGAGCAGTTCTTC
>14|-|few|TRBV6-1|TRBJ2-7
CASEGAGVPYEQYF
TGTGCCAGCGAAGGGGCAGGGGTCCCCTACGAGCAGTACTTC
>15|-|-|TRBV7-2|TRBJ2-2
CASSSFASNTGELFF
TGTGCCAGCAGCTCCTTCGCCTCGAACACCGGGGAGCTGTTTTTT
>14|-|once|TRBV4-1|TRBJ2-3
CASSQGASGNTQYF
TGCGCCAGCAGCCAAGGGGCCTCCGGAAATACGCAGTATTTT
>13|-|-|TRBV7-9|TRBJ1-1
CASSSQYGTEAFF
TGTGCCAGCAGCTCGCAGTACGGGACTGAAGCTTTCTTT
>17|-|-|TRBV9|TRBJ1-1
CASSVVGGESANTEAFF
TGTGCCAGCAGCGTAGTAGGTGGGGAGTCTGCGAACACTGAAGCTTTCTTT
>14|-|-|TRBV19|TRBJ1-4
CASSIPGYNEKLFF
TGTGCCAGTAGTATCCCAGGGTACAACGAAAAACTGTTTTTT
>16|-|medium-sized|TRBV7-2|TRBJ2-1
CASSGASGETYNEQFF
TGTGCCAGCAGCGGGGCGTCCGGGGAAACCTACAATGAGCAGTTCTTC
>14|-|medium-sized|TRBV29-1|TRBJ2-1
CSVAGKDSFNEQFF
TGCAGCGTTGCGGGAAAGGACAGCTTCAATGAGCAGTTCTTC
>13|-|-|TRBV11-2|TRBJ1-2
CASSLVGNYGYTF
TGTGCCAGCAGCTTAGTTGGGAACTATGGCTACACCTTC
>14|-|-|TRBV5-5|TRBJ1-3
CASSSGPSGNTIYF
TGTGCCAGCAGCTCGGGACCTTCTGGAAACACCATATATTTT
>17|TRBD1|-|TRBV16|TRBJ1-1
CASSPFPSGTGLTEAFF
TGTGCCAGCAGCCCATTTCCATCCGGGACAGGGTTGACTGAAGCTTTCTTT
>16|-|-|TRBV28|TRBJ1-2
CASSFPTGITNYGYTF
TGTGCCAGCAGTTTCCCAACAGGGATAACTAACTATGGCTACACCTTC
>15|TRBD2|-|TRBV6-5|TRBJ2-2
CASSYPAGAAGELFF
TGTGCCAGCAGTTACCCAGCGGGAGCCGCCGGGGAGCTGTTTTTT
>14|TRBD2|-|TRBV6-6|TRBJ2-7
CASMWASGLYEQYF
TGTGCCAGCATGTGGGCTAGCGGACTCTACGAGCAGTACTTC
>16|TRBD2|-|TRBV7-2|TRBJ2-3
CASSLGLAGGGDTQYF
TGTGCCAGCAGCTTAGGGCTAGCGGGGGGCGGAGATACGCAGTATTTT
>14|-|-|TRBV28|TRBJ1-4
CASSSGQDNEKLFF
TGTGCCAGCAGCTCCGGACAAGATAATGAAAAACTGTTTTTT
>19|-|-|TRBV2|TRBJ2-1
CASSETGDLQRARANEQFF
TGTGCCAGCAGTGAAACGGGGGACCTTCAGAGGGCCCGGGCCAATGAGCAGTTCTTC
>16|TRBD1|few|TRBV18|TRBJ2-1
CASSPLQGEGGNEQFF
TGTGCCAGCTCACCCCTACAGGGGGAAGGCGGCAATGAGCAGTTCTTC
>15|TRBD1|-|TRBV5-1|TRBJ2-7
CASSLASRGSYEQYF
TGCGCCAGCAGCTTGGCAAGCAGGGGGTCTTACGAGCAGTACTTC
>13|-|few|TRBV4-1|TRBJ2-7
CASSPTPSYEQYF
TGCGCCAGCAGCCCGACGCCCTCCTACGAGCAGTACTTC
>18|TRBD2|-|TRBV9|TRBJ2-1
CASSGWTSIMFLDNEQFF
TGTGCCAGCAGCGGATGGACTAGTATAATGTTTTTGGATAATGAGCAGTTCTTC
>14|-|-|TRBV5-6|TRBJ2-1
CASSLPGPLREQFF
TGTGCCAGCAGCTTGCCCGGCCCGTTGCGGGAGCAGTTCTTC
>14|-|few|TRBV30|TRBJ1-6
CAWTEGLSDSPLHF
TGTGCCTGGACAGAAGGCCTTTCCGATTCACCCCTCCACTTT
>19|-|once|TRBV21-1|TRBJ1-1
CASSIIRDDRGPGNTEAFF
TGTGCCAGCAGCATAATAAGAGACGACAGGGGGCCGGGGAACACTGAAGCTTTCTTT